This entry is about one TCR beta chain. Repertoires were generated with immunoSEQ multiplex PCR, while TCRdb's copy carries only in-frame clones and drops some. The sample yields more than 85,000 clones, less than 95% seen once. The data are from a study of cytomegalovirus exposure and HLA in healthy donors. As for the study in general: The same platform was used for the 130 or so validation repertoires as for the approximately 720 first-cohort repertoires, as reported in a later analysis.

From germline, CDR1 is MGHRA and CDR2 YSYEKL. V trimming: 6 bases; J trimming: 6 bases; junction bases outside the gene matches: 7. CDR3 length: 13 amino acids. Material: PBMCs. The sequence was collected from a woman between 18 and 30 years old in good health and CMV-seronegative. The chain recombines TRBV4-1 with TRBJ2-5; the match to TRBD1 covers 7 bases. CDR3 amino acids: CASSLTGLQTQYF. In nucleotides, the CDR3 is TGCGCCAGCAGTTTGACAGGGCTACAGACCCAGTACTTC.